The 5 T cell receptor beta chains in this list originate from one sample, sequenced in a study of T cells in Graves' hyperthyroidism and ophthalmopathy (dated by TCRdb to between 2019 and 2020). Library generation was performed with multiplex PCR. Sequencing was performed on an Illumina HiSeq 2000. The TCR beta CDR3 regions were amplified from the RNA transcripts. The TCR CDR3 was subjected to a first round of RT-PCR using the HTBI primer set and the Qiagen OneStep RT-PCR kit. TCRdb cleaned the public reads at Q25 with fastp, built clones with MiXCR and kept in-frame beta chains. Entries are consolidated by CDR3 protein sequence, retaining the most common genes and DNA. The table for this sample lists more than 550,000 distinct CDR3 sequences; about 17% of them were counted only once. 15% to 20% of the sample belongs to the ten largest clones. Sequencing was performed on blood. The receptors originated from a woman between 50 and 59 years old with Graves' hyperthyroidism that later progressed to Graves' ophthalmopathy.

Only a few counts were recorded for this clonotype. This rearrangement joins TRBV11-3 to TRBJ1-3; no clear D. Germline CDR1 reads SGHNT; CDR2 reads YENEEA. Trimming left V 4 bases short and J 0 bases short, with 7 bases between. CDR3 length: 14 amino acids. The CDR3 sequence: CASSSPLSGNTIYF. The CDR3 DNA follows: TGTGCCAGCAGCTCCCCGCTCTCTGGAAACACCATATATTTT.

In this sample, this clonotype turned up a few times. This sequence joins TRBV7-6 and TRBJ2-3; the match to TRBD2 covers 7 bases. Germline values: CDR1 SGHVS, CDR2 FNYEAQ. The J segment lost 2 bases and the V segment lost 5 bases, leaving 7 bases of the junction unmatched. CDR3 length: 15 amino acids. CDR3: CASSLNGGTTDTQYF. Here the CDR3 DNA reads TGTGCCAGCAGCCTTAACGGGGGGACCACAGATACGCAGTATTTT.

This clonotype was counted a few times. This chain joins TRBV6-1 and TRBJ1-4; 9 bases are shared with TRBD1. The CDR3 extends over 14 amino acids. V dropped 5 bases and J dropped 6; count of bases not matched to a gene: 4. CDR1 is MNHNS, CDR2 SASEGT, per germline. CDR3: CASSRTGADEKLFF. CDR3 nucleotide sequence: TGTGCCAGCAGTAGGACAGGGGCTGATGAAAAACTGTTTTTT.

J is TRBJ1-3 and V is TRBV7-9; D is uncertain. Germline CDR1 SEHNR, CDR2 FQNEAQ (reference sequence). Trimming removed 5 bases at V and 2 bases at J, with 10 bases between. The CDR3 runs 14 residues. The CDR3 DNA reads as TGTGCCAGCAGCCGCCCAAAAACTGGAAACACCATATATTTT. Translation gives CASSRPKTGNTIYF. Filled out from reference TRBV7-9 and TRBJ1-3, the complete variable domain reads DTGVSQNPRHKITKRGQNVTFRCDPISEHNRLYWYRQTLGQGPEFLTYFQNEAQLEKSRLLSDRFSAERPKGSFSTLEIQRTEQGDSAMYLCASSRPKTGNTIYFGEGSWLTVV.

This chain uses TRBV11-1 with TRBJ1-3; 7 bases map to TRBD1. Losses at the gene ends were 5 bases for V and 1 base for J; bases not matched to a gene: 2. Germline values: CDR1 SGHAT, CDR2 FQDESV (reference sequence). The CDR3 is 14 amino acids. The CDR3 region is CASSPGQSGNTIYF. The DNA of the CDR3 is TGTGCCAGCAGCCCGGGACAGTCTGGAAACACCATATATTTT. The full variable domain, rest sourced from reference TRBV11-1 and TRBJ1-3, is EAEVAQSPRYKITEKSQAVAFWCDPISGHATLYWYRQILGQGPELLVQFQDESVVDDSQLPKDRFSAERLKGVDSTLKIQPAELGDSAMYLCASSPGQSGNTIYFGEGSWLTVV.